This is a list of T cell receptor beta chains from one sample in a study of graft-versus-host responses after intestinal transplantation. Clones were read by immunoSEQ multiplex PCR, and TCRdb kept only the in-frame ones, dropping some. The repertoire includes about 110,000 clones, just under 95% of them detected once, and 0.4% to 0.55% sits in the top ten. No antigen is known for these receptors. This material consisted of unstimulated CD8+ T cells sorted from spleen or lymph node cells, taken before intestinal transplant. The receptors were sampled from a human donor who received an intestinal transplant. CDR3s include the opening cysteine and the closing phenylalanine or tryptophan. Fields, in order: CDR3 DNA, CDR3 protein, D gene, V gene, CDR3 length, J gene, clone size. The D gene is left open where the match is weak. For some rows the clone size is stated as once, few or many, or as a class when expanded; others skip it.

TGTGCCAGCAGTTTTCTGTACGAGCAGTACTTC,CASSFLYEQYF,NA,TRBV28,11,TRBJ2-7,NA
TGTGCCAGCAGCACAGGGGACTATGGCTACACCTTC,CASSTGDYGYTF,TRBD1,TRBV5-4,12,TRBJ1-2,NA
TGTGCCAGCAGCCCGACTAGCGGGAGAGAGAGCTACGAGCAGTACTTC,CASSPTSGRESYEQYF,TRBD2,TRBV7-9,16,TRBJ2-7,NA
TGTGCCACCCTACACGAGAGCAATCAGCCCCAGCATTTT,CATLHESNQPQHF,NA,TRBV6-1,13,TRBJ1-5,NA
TGTGCCAGCAGCTCAGGGACTAGCGGGAGCCGCGAGCAGTACTTC,CASSSGTSGSREQYF,TRBD2,TRBV5-6,15,TRBJ2-7,NA
TGTGCCTGGAGCGGTCAAGGTTGGATCAACGAGCAGTACTTC,CAWSGQGWINEQYF,NA,TRBV30,14,TRBJ2-7,once
TGTGCCAGCAGTTACGAGGTAGATGAGCAGTTCTTC,CASSYEVDEQFF,NA,TRBV6-6,12,TRBJ2-1,NA
TGTGCCAGCAGCTTATCAGACTTCCCCTACGAGCAGTACTTC,CASSLSDFPYEQYF,NA,TRBV27,14,TRBJ2-7,NA
TGTGCCACCAAGGGGACAGGTAAGAAGGCCCAGCATTTT,CATKGTGKKAQHF,TRBD1,TRBV15,13,TRBJ1-5,NA
TGTGCCACCATAATCGCTGAAGCTTTCTTT,CATIIAEAFF,NA,TRBV2,10,TRBJ1-1,NA
TGTGCCAGCAGCCCGACGACGGGGGACTACGAGCAGTACTTC,CASSPTTGDYEQYF,NA,TRBV7-9,14,TRBJ2-7,NA
TGTGCCAGCAGCTTAGAACAGTACTACAATGAGCAGTTCTTC,CASSLEQYYNEQFF,NA,TRBV7-2,14,TRBJ2-1,NA
TGTGCCTGGAGTTCTGGCGAGCAGTACTTC,CAWSSGEQYF,NA,TRBV30,10,TRBJ2-7,NA
TGTGCCAGCAGCTTAGGCCTTAACAATGAGCAGTTCTTC,CASSLGLNNEQFF,NA,TRBV13,13,TRBJ2-1,NA
TGTGCCAGCAGCTTGGGACAGGGGGCAACGAACACCGGGGAGCTGTTTTTT,CASSLGQGATNTGELFF,TRBD1,TRBV7-8,17,TRBJ2-2,NA
TGTGCCTGGAGTGTAGACCGTCTCCAGCAGTACTTC,CAWSVDRLQQYF,NA,TRBV30,12,TRBJ2-7,NA
TGCGCCAGCAGCTTTAAGGGGAGAACTGAAGCTTTCTTT,CASSFKGRTEAFF,NA,TRBV5-1,13,TRBJ1-1,NA
TGCGCCAGCAGCCAAGGTCTAGCGGGACCCTACGAGCAGTACTTC,CASSQGLAGPYEQYF,TRBD2,TRBV4-1,15,TRBJ2-7,NA
TGCAGCGTTGAACTAGCGGGAGGGAGGACCTACAATGAGCAGTTCTTC,CSVELAGGRTYNEQFF,TRBD2,TRBV29-1,16,TRBJ2-1,NA
TGCGCCAGCAGCACCTACACAGGGGACGAGCAGTACTTC,CASSTYTGDEQYF,TRBD1,TRBV5-1,13,TRBJ2-7,once
TGTGCCAGCAGTGGAGGGACAGACTCCTACGAGCAGTACTTC,CASSGGTDSYEQYF,NA,TRBV27,14,TRBJ2-7,NA
TGTGCCAGCAGCCCCCTTGGAGGCGATCAGCCCCAGCATTTT,CASSPLGGDQPQHF,NA,TRBV5-6,14,TRBJ1-5,NA
TGTGCCAGCAGTTTATCGGGGACTGGAAACACCATATATTTT,CASSLSGTGNTIYF,NA,TRBV27,14,TRBJ1-3,NA
TGTGCCAGCAGTTCTGTGGACAGAGACTACTACGAGCAGTACTTC,CASSSVDRDYYEQYF,NA,TRBV7-9,15,TRBJ2-7,NA
TGTGCCAGTAGTTCCAGGGGCTACACTGAAGCTTTCTTT,CASSSRGYTEAFF,NA,TRBV19,13,TRBJ1-1,NA